Listed below are T cell receptor beta chains from one sample, sequenced in a study of early T cells in non-severe SARS-CoV-2 infection. TCRdb used MiXCR to reprocess the 5' RACE reads, holding one entry per CDR3 protein. Counted here are about 77,000 distinct CDR3 sequences, more than 7.5% occurring once; the ten biggest clones make up 4.8%. The sequencing input was whole blood. These receptors all come from an adult who was a healthcare worker with PCR-confirmed SARS-CoV-2 infection or an uninfected control (not recorded which). Both conserved end residues are part of each CDR3. The D gene is left open where the match is weak. Some rows have no size entry. The others give once, few or many, or a class for an expanded clone.

abundance | d_gene | j_gene | v_gene | CDR3aa | CDR3nt
once | - | TRBJ2-5 | TRBV6-2/TRBV6-3 | CASSYPLTPPLQGSRGVEETQYF | TGTGCCAGCAGTTACCCCCTTACACCACCCTTACAGGGTAGTCGAGGGGTTGAAGAGACCCAGTACTTC
- | - | TRBJ1-4 | TRBV12-3/TRBV12-4 | CATTGGAREKLFF | TGTGCCACCACCGGGGGGGCAAGGGAAAAACTGTTTTTT
few | - | TRBJ2-1 | TRBV10-1 | CASSEQGYNEQFF | TGCGCCAGCAGTGAGCAGGGATACAATGAGCAGTTCTTC
many | TRBD2 | TRBJ2-3 | TRBV30 | CAWSVRAGGPTTQYF | TGTGCCTGGAGTGTAAGGGCGGGAGGGCCTACAACGCAGTATTTT
few | TRBD2 | TRBJ2-1 | TRBV27 | CASSRGGRVYNEQFF | TGTGCCAGCAGCAGAGGCGGGAGGGTCTACAATGAGCAGTTCTTC
few | - | TRBJ2-1 | TRBV7-3 | CASSLGTGKPRNEQFF | TGTGCCAGCAGCTTAGGGACGGGAAAACCCAGGAATGAGCAGTTCTTC
many | - | TRBJ1-3 | TRBV7-9 | CASSLGQERFGRAGNTIYF | TGTGCCAGCAGCTTAGGTCAGGAGAGATTCGGAAGAGCTGGAAACACCATATATTTT
few | TRBD1 | TRBJ2-2 | TRBV4-2 | CASSQGQGSGELFF | TGTGCCAGCAGCCAAGGACAGGGTTCCGGGGAGCTGTTTTTT
few | TRBD2 | TRBJ2-1 | TRBV5-1 | CASTTSGYNEQFF | TGCGCCAGTACCACTAGCGGTTACAATGAGCAGTTCTTC
- | - | TRBJ1-1 | TRBV27 | CASSLSEWSEAFF | TGTGCCAGCAGTTTATCTGAATGGTCTGAAGCTTTCTTT
many | TRBD2 | TRBJ2-5 | TRBV5-1 | CASSFAGGSKETQYF | TGCGCCAGCAGCTTTGCGGGAGGTTCAAAAGAGACCCAGTACTTC
- | TRBD2 | TRBJ2-7 | TRBV14 | CASPLAREERYEQYF | TGTGCCAGTCCCCTAGCGCGGGAGGAACGCTACGAGCAGTACTTC
- | - | TRBJ2-7 | TRBV27 | CASSRSGAGVRGYEQYF | TGTGCCAGCTCCAGGTCAGGTGCGGGTGTTAGGGGTTACGAGCAGTACTTC
many | TRBD1 | TRBJ1-1 | TRBV5-1 | CASRALGTGDTEAFF | TGCGCCAGCAGAGCTTTAGGGACAGGGGACACTGAAGCTTTCTTT
many | TRBD1 | TRBJ1-1 | TRBV7-9 | CASSLATGNAGAFF | TGTGCCAGCAGCTTAGCGACAGGGAATGCGGGAGCTTTCTTT
many | - | TRBJ1-2 | TRBV5-4 | CASSFDGLANYGYTF | TGTGCCAGCAGCTTTGACGGCTTAGCTAACTATGGCTACACCTTC
few | - | TRBJ2-7 | TRBV28 | CATEGELDYEQYF | TGTGCCACCGAGGGGGAACTCGACTACGAGCAGTACTTC
few | - | TRBJ2-3 | TRBV5-4 | CVSSEADPDTQYF | TGTGTCAGCTCCGAAGCCGACCCAGATACGCAGTATTTT
few | - | TRBJ1-4 | TRBV9 | CASSVGQGRPTNEKLFF | TGTGCCAGCAGCGTAGGTCAGGGCCGTCCAACTAATGAAAAACTGTTTTTT
many | - | TRBJ1-2 | TRBV7-3 | CASSPDGGLGGYTF | TGTGCCAGCAGCCCCGATGGGGGGCTCGGTGGCTACACCTTC
many | - | TRBJ2-5 | TRBV18 | CASSLFGQTTQETQYF | TGTGCCAGCTCACTCTTCGGGCAGACTACGCAAGAGACCCAGTACTTC
few | - | TRBJ1-1 | TRBV12-3/TRBV12-4 | CASSLKQGNTEAFF | TGTGCCAGCAGTCTAAAACAGGGCAACACTGAAGCTTTCTTT
- | - | TRBJ2-3 | TRBV15 | CATSRLTSGRTDTQYF | TGTGCCACCAGCCGGCTTACGAGCGGGCGCACAGATACGCAGTATTTT
many | - | TRBJ1-2 | TRBV10-3 | CAISEAGITNYGYTF | TGTGCCATCAGTGAAGCCGGGATCACTAACTATGGCTACACCTTC
few | TRBD1 | TRBJ2-5 | TRBV6-6 | CASTDRGFAETQYF | TGTGCCAGCACTGACAGGGGTTTCGCAGAGACCCAGTACTTC
many | - | TRBJ2-3 | TRBV5-1 | CASSLAGPSTDTQYF | TGCGCCAGCAGCTTGGCGGGCCCTAGCACAGATACGCAGTATTTT
many | - | TRBJ2-1 | TRBV20-1 | CSAREARRAYNEQFF | TGCAGTGCTAGAGAGGCGCGCAGGGCCTACAATGAGCAGTTCTTC
few | - | TRBJ2-6 | TRBV11-2 | CASNPGYSGANVLTF | TGTGCCAGCAACCCAGGGTACTCTGGGGCCAACGTCCTGACTTTC
- | - | TRBJ2-3 | TRBV2 | CASLPVAEGGDTQYF | TGTGCCAGCCTTCCCGTCGCAGAGGGGGGGGATACGCAGTATTTT